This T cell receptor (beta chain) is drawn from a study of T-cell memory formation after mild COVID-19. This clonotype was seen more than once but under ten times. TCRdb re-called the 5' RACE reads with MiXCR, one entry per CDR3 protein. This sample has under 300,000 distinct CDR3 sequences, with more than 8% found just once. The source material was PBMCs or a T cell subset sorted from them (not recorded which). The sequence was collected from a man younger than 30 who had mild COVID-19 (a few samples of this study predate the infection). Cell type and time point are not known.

CDR3 sequence reads: CASSSRGRNTEAFF. In nucleotides, the CDR3 is TGCGCCAGCAGTTCGAGGGGCAGGAACACTGAAGCTTTCTTT. This chain connects TRBV5-1 to TRBJ1-1; weak D call: TRBD1 (5 bases). Germline V gene sequence: CDR1 SGHRS, CDR2 YFSETQ. The CDR3 totals 14 residues. V was trimmed by 5 bases and J by 1 base, leaving 12 bases between them. The whole variable domain, remainder taken from reference TRBV5-1 and TRBJ1-1, is KAGVTQTPRYLIKTRGQQVTLSCSPISGHRSVSWYQQTPGQGLQFLFEYFSETQRNKGNFPGRFSGRQFSNSRSEMNVSTLELGDSALYLCASSSRGRNTEAFFGQGTRLTVV.